Listed here is a single T cell receptor beta chain. As yet, its antigen is unknown. This sample was included in a study of blood T cells in healthy people across ages. Overall study results and limits: Diversity figures based on one million T cells were deemed too low. Per million T cells, the diversity of TCR beta decreased roughly linearly as age advanced. There was a strong correlation between TCR beta diversity and naive T cell percentage.

Germline V gene lookup returns CDR1 ENHRY and CDR2 SYGVKD. The J segment lost 5 bases and the V segment lost 6 bases, leaving 4 bases of the junction unmatched. The CDR3 has 13 amino acids. The use of a sample-barcoded 5' primer and a J-beta primer mix characterized a second PCR of roughly 7 to 12 cycles. Researchers report that each sample yielded at least 2.5 million CDR3-containing paired-end reads. TCRdb called the 5' RACE reads again in MiXCR, with one record for every CDR3 protein. The sample has over 1,200,000 distinct CDR3 sequences; approximately 59% are singletons. Sequenced input: blood. J is TRBJ1-2 and V is TRBV10-3, with 9 nucleotides matching TRBD1. This receptor was taken from a man aged 18 to 30 in good health. This CDR3 reads CAIRNDRGYGYTF. The DNA of the CDR3 is TGTGCCATCAGGAACGACAGGGGGTATGGCTACACCTTC.